This is a list of T cell receptor beta chains from one sample in a study of T cell clonotyping in hematopoietic cell transplantation. Sequencing used immunoSEQ multiplex PCR; TCRdb keeps in-frame clones, though not all of them. Of about 41,000 clones listed, 95% are singletons. The sequenced sample consisted of peripheral blood mononuclear cells. The receptors here all came from a man aged 30 to 45 in good health. Some clones in this sample may be carry-over from other donors' samples. Both conserved end residues are part of each CDR3. The D gene is left open where the match is weak. Some rows mark clone size as missing; the rest say once, few, many or name a class of expanded clone.

V gene	clone size	J gene	D gene	CDR3 protein	CDR3 DNA
TRBV5-8	NA	TRBJ1-5	TRBD1	CASSFLTGGYNQPQHF	TGTGCCAGCAGCTTTTTGACAGGGGGTTACAATCAGCCCCAGCATTTT
TRBV2	NA	TRBJ1-1	NA	CASGAGRTEAFF	TGTGCCAGCGGGGCAGGGCGCACTGAAGCTTTCTTT
TRBV11-3	NA	TRBJ1-5	NA	CASSRTGMDQPQHF	TGTGCCAGCAGCCGTACAGGGATGGATCAGCCCCAGCATTTT
TRBV7-9	NA	TRBJ1-5	NA	CASSGGGGNQPQHF	TGTGCCAGCAGCGGCGGGGGCGGGAACCAGCCCCAGCATTTT
TRBV7-6	once	TRBJ1-6	TRBD1	CASRQTGGGSPLHF	TGTGCCAGCAGACAAACAGGGGGCGGTTCACCCCTCCACTTT
TRBV13	NA	TRBJ2-1	NA	CASGFGRSYNEQFF	TGTGCCAGCGGCTTTGGACGCTCCTACAATGAGCAGTTCTTC
TRBV28	NA	TRBJ2-1	TRBD2	CASILAGSYNEQFF	TGTGCCAGTATACTAGCGGGTTCCTACAATGAGCAGTTCTTC
TRBV6-5	NA	TRBJ2-3	NA	CASSQGQEGADTQYF	TGTGCCAGCAGTCAAGGACAGGAGGGGGCAGATACGCAGTATTTT
TRBV7-3	NA	TRBJ2-1	NA	CASSTISYNEQFF	TGTGCCAGCAGCACCATCTCCTACAATGAGCAGTTCTTC
TRBV4-1	NA	TRBJ2-1	TRBD2	CASSLRTSGIYNEQFF	TGCGCCAGCAGCCTCCGGACTAGCGGCATCTACAATGAGCAGTTCTTC
TRBV9	NA	TRBJ2-2	NA	CASSVGDRTGELFF	TGTGCCAGCAGCGTAGGGGACCGCACCGGGGAGCTGTTTTTT
TRBV4-1	once	TRBJ1-4	NA	CASRQEQGLLEKLFF	TGCGCCAGCAGACAAGAACAGGGTTTGTTAGAAAAACTGTTTTTT
TRBV18	NA	TRBJ1-1	NA	CASSPSGGTEAFF	TGTGCCAGCTCACCATCAGGCGGCACTGAAGCTTTCTTT
TRBV16	NA	TRBJ1-5	TRBD1	CASSYRQGNQPQHF	TGTGCCAGCAGCTACAGACAGGGAAATCAGCCCCAGCATTTT
TRBV5-1	once	TRBJ2-7	NA	CASSLRVLGDPEYF	TGCGCCAGCAGCTTACGGGTGTTAGGGGATCCGGAGTACTTC
TRBV5-1	NA	TRBJ2-5	NA	CASSLGSSGSETQYF	TGCGCCAGCAGCTTGGGGTCATCAGGGTCAGAGACCCAGTACTTC
TRBV6-4	NA	TRBJ1-1	NA	CASSVGTDNTEAFF	TGTGCCAGCAGTGTCGGGACGGACAACACTGAAGCTTTCTTT
TRBV7-9	once	TRBJ1-1	NA	CASSSLGRTEALNTEAFF	TGTGCCAGCAGTTCTCTTGGCAGGACAGAGGCTTTGAACACTGAAGCTTTCTTT
TRBV6-5	NA	TRBJ2-1	NA	CASARVRNEQFF	TGTGCCAGCGCAAGGGTGCGGAATGAGCAGTTCTTC
TRBV7-2	NA	TRBJ2-5	TRBD2	CASSTTSGGAETQYF	TGTGCCAGCAGCACCACTAGCGGGGGGGCGGAGACCCAGTACTTC
TRBV7-9	NA	TRBJ1-1	NA	CASTPDSLTEAFF	TGTGCCAGCACCCCGGACAGTTTGACTGAAGCTTTCTTT
TRBV12-5	NA	TRBJ2-4	NA	CASGSGRRAAKNIQYF	TGTGCTAGTGGTTCCGGACGCCGCGCGGCCAAAAACATTCAGTACTTC